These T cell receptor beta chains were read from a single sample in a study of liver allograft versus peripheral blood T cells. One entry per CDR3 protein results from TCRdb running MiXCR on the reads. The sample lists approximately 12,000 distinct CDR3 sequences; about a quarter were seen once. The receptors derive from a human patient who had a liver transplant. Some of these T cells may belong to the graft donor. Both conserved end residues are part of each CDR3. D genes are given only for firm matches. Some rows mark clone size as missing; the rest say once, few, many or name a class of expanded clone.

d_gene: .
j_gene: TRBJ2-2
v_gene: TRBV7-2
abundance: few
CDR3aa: CASSLRSEGGDTGELFF
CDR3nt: TGTGCCAGCAGCTTACGGTCAGAAGGGGGGGACACCGGGGAGCTGTTTTTT

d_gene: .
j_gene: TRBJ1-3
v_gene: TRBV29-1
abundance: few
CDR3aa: CSVERGSGNTIYF
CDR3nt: TGCAGCGTTGAACGAGGCTCTGGAAACACCATATATTTT

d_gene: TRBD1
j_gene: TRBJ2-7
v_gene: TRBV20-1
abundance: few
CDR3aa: CSARRGHYEQYF
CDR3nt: TGCAGTGCTAGAAGGGGGCACTACGAGCAGTACTTC

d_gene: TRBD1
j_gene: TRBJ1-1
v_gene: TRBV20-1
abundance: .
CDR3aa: CSANRQGMNTEAFF
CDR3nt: TGCAGTGCTAACCGACAGGGTATGAACACTGAAGCTTTCTTT

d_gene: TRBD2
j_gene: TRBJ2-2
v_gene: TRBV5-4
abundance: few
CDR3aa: CASSSGTSGGAGTGELFF
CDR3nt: TGTGCCAGCAGCTCAGGGACTAGCGGGGGGGCCGGCACCGGGGAGCTGTTTTTT

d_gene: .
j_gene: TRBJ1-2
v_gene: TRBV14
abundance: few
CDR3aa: CASSQGTSHPGHGYTF
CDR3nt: TGTGCCAGCAGCCAAGGGACAAGCCACCCCGGGCATGGCTACACCTTC

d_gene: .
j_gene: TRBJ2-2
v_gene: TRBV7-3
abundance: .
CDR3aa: CASSLSAGGHGELFF
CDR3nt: TGTGCCAGCAGCCTGTCGGCCGGGGGGCACGGGGAGCTGTTTTTT

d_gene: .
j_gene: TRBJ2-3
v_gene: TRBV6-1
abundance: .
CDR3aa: CASREGGGTDTQYF
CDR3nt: TGTGCCAGCAGGGAAGGGGGGGGCACAGATACGCAGTATTTT

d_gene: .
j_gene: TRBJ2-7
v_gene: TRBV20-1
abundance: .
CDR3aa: CSAGGWTHTYEQYF
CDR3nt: TGCAGTGCTGGGGGGTGGACCCACACCTACGAGCAGTACTTC

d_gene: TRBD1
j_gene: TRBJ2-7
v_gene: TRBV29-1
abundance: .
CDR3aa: CSVYGTGGREQYF
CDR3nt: TGCAGCGTTTACGGGACAGGGGGTAGGGAGCAGTACTTC

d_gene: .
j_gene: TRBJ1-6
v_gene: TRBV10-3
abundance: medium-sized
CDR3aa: CAISDRPESSPLHF
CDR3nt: TGTGCCATCAGTGATAGGCCGGAGAGTTCACCCCTCCACTTT

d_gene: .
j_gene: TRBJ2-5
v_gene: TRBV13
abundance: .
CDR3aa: CASSLEGVGGRQETQYF
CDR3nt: TGTGCCAGCAGCTTAGAGGGCGTGGGAGGACGACAAGAGACCCAGTACTTC

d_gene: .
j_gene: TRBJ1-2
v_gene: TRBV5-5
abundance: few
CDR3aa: CASSLGGANYGYTF
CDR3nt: TGTGCCAGCAGCTTGGGGGGCGCTAACTATGGCTACACCTTC

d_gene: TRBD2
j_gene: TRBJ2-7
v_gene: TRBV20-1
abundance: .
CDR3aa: CSANKLAGGSYEQYF
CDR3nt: TGCAGTGCTAATAAACTAGCGGGAGGTTCTTACGAGCAGTACTTC

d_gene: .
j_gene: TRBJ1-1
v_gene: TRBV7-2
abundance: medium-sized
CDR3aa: CASSLGTMDYTEAFF
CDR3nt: TGTGCCAGCAGCTTAGGGACAATGGATTACACTGAAGCTTTCTTT

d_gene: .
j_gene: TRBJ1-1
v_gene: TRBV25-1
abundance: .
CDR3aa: CASRIGQKNTEAFF
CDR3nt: TGTGCCAGCAGGATAGGACAGAAGAACACTGAAGCTTTCTTT

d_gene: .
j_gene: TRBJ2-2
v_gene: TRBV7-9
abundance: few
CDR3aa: CASSSLITGELFF
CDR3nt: TGTGCCAGCAGCTCCCTGATCACCGGGGAGCTGTTTTTT

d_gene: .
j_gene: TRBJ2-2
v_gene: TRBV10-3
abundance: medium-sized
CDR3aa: CAISESITNTGELFF
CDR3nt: TGTGCCATCAGTGAGTCGATTACGAACACCGGGGAGCTGTTTTTT

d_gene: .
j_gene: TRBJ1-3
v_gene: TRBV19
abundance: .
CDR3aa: CASSTWTAGNTIYF
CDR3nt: TGTGCCAGTAGTACTTGGACGGCTGGAAACACCATATATTTT

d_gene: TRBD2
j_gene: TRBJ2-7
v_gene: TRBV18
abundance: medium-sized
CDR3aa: CASSPRSSGSYEQYF
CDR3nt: TGTGCCAGCTCACCACGGTCTAGCGGATCCTACGAGCAGTACTTC

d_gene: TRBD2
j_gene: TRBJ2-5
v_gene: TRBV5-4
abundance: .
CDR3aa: CASSLRGLAGWGAETQYF
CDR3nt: TGTGCCAGCAGCTTGCGGGGACTAGCGGGGTGGGGCGCAGAGACCCAGTACTTC

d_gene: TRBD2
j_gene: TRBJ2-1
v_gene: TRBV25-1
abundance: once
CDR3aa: CASSELGVIAGVLGTEQFF
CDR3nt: TGTGCCAGCAGTGAATTGGGAGTGATAGCGGGAGTTCTTGGGACTGAGCAGTTCTTC

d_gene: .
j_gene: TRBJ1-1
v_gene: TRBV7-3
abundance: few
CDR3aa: CASSFPGNTEAFF
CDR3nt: TGTGCCAGCAGCTTCCCCGGGAACACTGAAGCTTTCTTT

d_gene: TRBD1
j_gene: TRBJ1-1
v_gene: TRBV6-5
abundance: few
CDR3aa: CASSTGGGTEAFF
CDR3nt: TGTGCCAGCAGCACAGGGGGCGGCACTGAAGCTTTCTTT

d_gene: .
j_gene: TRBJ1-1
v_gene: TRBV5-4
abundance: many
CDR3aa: CASSLASRTAEAFF
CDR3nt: TGTGCCAGCAGCTTGGCCTCTAGAACCGCTGAAGCTTTCTTT

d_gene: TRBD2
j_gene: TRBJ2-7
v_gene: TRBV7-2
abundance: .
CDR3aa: CASSLRLAGTYEQYF
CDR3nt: TGTGCCAGCAGCTTAAGACTAGCGGGTACCTACGAGCAGTACTTC

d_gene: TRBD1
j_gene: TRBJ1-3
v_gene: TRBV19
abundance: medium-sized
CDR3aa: CARSRDSGLFGSGNTIYF
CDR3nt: TGTGCCAGGAGCCGGGACAGTGGACTTTTTGGGTCTGGAAACACCATATATTTT

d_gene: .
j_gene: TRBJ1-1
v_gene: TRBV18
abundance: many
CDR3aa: CASSLRDRTGTEAFF
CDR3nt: TGTGCCAGCTCACTAAGGGACCGCACTGGCACTGAAGCTTTCTTT

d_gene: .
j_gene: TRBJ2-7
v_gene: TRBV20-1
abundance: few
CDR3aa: CSARSTQGGVGGEQYF
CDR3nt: TGCAGTGCTAGATCCACCCAGGGGGGCGTAGGCGGAGAGCAGTACTTC